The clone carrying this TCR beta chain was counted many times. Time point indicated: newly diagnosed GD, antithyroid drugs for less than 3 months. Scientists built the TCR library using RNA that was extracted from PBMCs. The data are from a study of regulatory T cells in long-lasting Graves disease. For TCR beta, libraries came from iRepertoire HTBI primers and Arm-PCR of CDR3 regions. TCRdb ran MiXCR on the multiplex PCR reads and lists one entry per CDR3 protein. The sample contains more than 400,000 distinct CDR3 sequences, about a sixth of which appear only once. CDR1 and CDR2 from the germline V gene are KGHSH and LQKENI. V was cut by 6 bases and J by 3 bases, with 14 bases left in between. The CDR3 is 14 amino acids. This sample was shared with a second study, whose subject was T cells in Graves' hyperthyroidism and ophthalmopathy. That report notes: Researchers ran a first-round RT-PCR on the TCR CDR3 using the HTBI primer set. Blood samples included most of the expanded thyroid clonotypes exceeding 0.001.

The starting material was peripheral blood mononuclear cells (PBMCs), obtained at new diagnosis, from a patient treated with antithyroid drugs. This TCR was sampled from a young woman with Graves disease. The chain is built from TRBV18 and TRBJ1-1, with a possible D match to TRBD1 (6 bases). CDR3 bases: TGTGCCAGCTCTCTACAGGGAGCTGACACTGAAGCTTTCTTT. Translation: CASSLQGADTEAFF.